Described below is a single TCR beta chain sequence and its context. Its antigen has not been determined. No base-level quality is on record; no much larger clone is a single base apart. This entry is derived from a study of coeliac disease (dated 2022 in TCRdb). Regarding the research as a whole: Each coeliac patient was placed into one of three groups: newly diagnosed active disease, refractory coeliac disease type I, or disease controlled by a gluten-free diet. Because high-resolution HLA typing was not available, biased TRBV7-2 usage was queried as a proof of principle. The study applied next-generation sequencing of rearranged TRB and TRG CDR3 regions to small intestinal lymphocyte fractions from coeliac and non-coeliac patients. The aim was to characterise TR repertoires of small intestinal T cells in active, refractory type I and gluten-free-diet-treated coeliac disease. The full study included around 30 patients: some 22 with serologically confirmed coeliac disease and 8 controls with non-small intestinal disorders. Samples from approximately 26 subjects were successfully TRB sequenced, and these included 20 to 25 paired samples of bulk unsorted intraepithelial and lamina propria cells. General findings and caveats noted by the study authors: For the most part, TRB repertoires were private, with most amino acid sequences found in only one sample, and V-gene usage showed no significant difference across disease groups. Published gliadin-specific TRB sequences were found in about 50% of the 18 coeliac lamina propria samples but in only 1 of 6 controls. Separating intraepithelial cells from lamina propria cells did not give high-purity fractions, so cross-contamination between the two compartments may have occurred. Compared with controls, active coeliac intraepithelial and lamina propria samples had TRB and TRG repertoires of lower clonality, which suggests that diverse T cells were recruited. The authors considered the approach unsuitable for unbiased detection of gliadin-specific T cells, which are scarce and rarely shared between patients.

At the junction V is shortened by 6 bases and J by 6 bases, with 12 bases in between. The germline V gene (reference sequence) specifies MNHEY as CDR1 and SMNVEV as CDR2. Taken from cysteine to phenylalanine, the CDR3 has 13 residues. The only DNA kept is the CDR3, 39 bases in frame from the first base. The library was made by the immunoSEQ multiplex PCR assay. In a multiplexed PCR, the TR loci were amplified; reverse primers were designed against J gene segments, whereas forward primers were designed against V gene segments. Amplified CDR3 regions were sequenced on the Illumina HiSeq System. In the authors' own workflow: Closely related reads were merged by a nearest-neighbour algorithm to remove PCR and sequencing errors and to collapse the data into unique sequences. Each repertoire was summarised by clonality and by T cell density, with T cell density defined as TR molecules per amount of genomic DNA input. CDR3 amino acid sequences present in at least 80% of unsorted samples were defined as public TRs and were then tested for differential abundance between coeliac and control samples. Each lamina propria sample was queried against a list of more than 200 published gliadin-specific TRB sequences. Disease-group differences in clonality and density were tested with Kruskal-Wallis tests followed by Dunn post-tests. TCRdb took this table from immuneACCESS and kept in-frame rearrangements with V and J called. Such tables lack part of the clones; where checked against another copy, unresolved V genes explain under half of the gap, and the rest is unexplained. V and J calls plus clone size are reproduced from that table; the DNA served to infer D and trimming. This sample has about 6,700 clones in its table, and around 68% of those were observed once. Of the sample, around 4.5% falls within the top ten clones.

Aliquots of 500,000 cells were frozen in DMSO/FBS in liquid nitrogen, and a single aliquot per fraction was used for sequencing. Every one of the 30 patients in the study had endoscopy and a small intestinal biopsy. Lamina propria cells were released by collagenase digestion of the biopsy tissue left over after intraepithelial cell isolation. The Qiagen DNeasy blood extraction kit was used to extract genomic DNA from the frozen unsorted cell fractions. This sequence was found in a woman under 30 with active celiac disease. The V and J genes are TRBV27 and TRBJ2-1; the D gene is perhaps TRBD1, on 5 matching bases. What was sequenced was lamina propria lymphocytes from the gut. Taken with the paper, the label for cell subset or site translates to: lamina propria cell (LPC) fraction of small intestinal biopsy. The CDR3 in this case is CASSPIGVNEQFF. The DNA sequence is given as TGTGCCAGCAGCCCGATAGGGGTCAATGAGCAGTTCTTC.